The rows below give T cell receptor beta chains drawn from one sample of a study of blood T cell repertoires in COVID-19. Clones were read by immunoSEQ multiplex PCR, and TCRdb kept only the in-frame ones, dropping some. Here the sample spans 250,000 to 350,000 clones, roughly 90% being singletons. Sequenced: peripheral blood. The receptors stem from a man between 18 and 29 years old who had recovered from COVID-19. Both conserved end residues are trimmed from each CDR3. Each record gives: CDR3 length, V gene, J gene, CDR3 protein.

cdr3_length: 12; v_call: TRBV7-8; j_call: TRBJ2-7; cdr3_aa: ASSLEEAAYEQY
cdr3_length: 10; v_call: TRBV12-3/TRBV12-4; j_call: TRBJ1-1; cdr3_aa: ASSLDSPEAF
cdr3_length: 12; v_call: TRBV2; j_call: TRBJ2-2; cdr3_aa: ASSDRGFRGELF
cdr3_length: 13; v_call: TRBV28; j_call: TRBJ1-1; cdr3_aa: ASRLGDTGNTEAF
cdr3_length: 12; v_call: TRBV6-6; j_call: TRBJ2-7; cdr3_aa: ASTGTSATYEQY
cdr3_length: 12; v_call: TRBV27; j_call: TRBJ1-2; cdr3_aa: ASSLGGSAYGYT
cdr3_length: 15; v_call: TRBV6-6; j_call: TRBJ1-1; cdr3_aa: ASSLMGRGTLSTEAF
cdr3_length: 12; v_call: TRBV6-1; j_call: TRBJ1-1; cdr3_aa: ASSDPGQGAEAF
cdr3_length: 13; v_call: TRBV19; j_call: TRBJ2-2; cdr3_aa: ASSAEIGITGELF
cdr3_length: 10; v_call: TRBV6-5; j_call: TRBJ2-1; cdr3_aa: ASSSAGLEQF
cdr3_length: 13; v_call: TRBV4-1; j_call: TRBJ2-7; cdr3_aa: ASSQNGGAPYEQY
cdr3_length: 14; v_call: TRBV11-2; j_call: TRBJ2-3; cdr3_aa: ASSLGAGGPADTQY
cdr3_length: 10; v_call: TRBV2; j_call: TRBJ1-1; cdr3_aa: ATSGQNTEAF
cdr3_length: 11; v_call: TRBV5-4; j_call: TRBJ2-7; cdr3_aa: ASSLGLDGEQY
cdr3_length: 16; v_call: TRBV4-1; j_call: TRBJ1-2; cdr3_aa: ASSQVSGPGQGGRGYT
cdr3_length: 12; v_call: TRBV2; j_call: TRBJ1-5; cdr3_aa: ASSGTGGIQPQH
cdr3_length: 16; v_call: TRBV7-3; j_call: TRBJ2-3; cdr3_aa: ASSLTGQRGSVGGTQY
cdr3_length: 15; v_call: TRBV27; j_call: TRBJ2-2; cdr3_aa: ASSHTSTSGEEGELF
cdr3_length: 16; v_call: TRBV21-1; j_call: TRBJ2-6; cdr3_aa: ASSKVARISSGANVLT
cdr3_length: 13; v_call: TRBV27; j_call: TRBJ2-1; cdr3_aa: ASSSWREVDNEQF
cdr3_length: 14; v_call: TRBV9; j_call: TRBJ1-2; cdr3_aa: ASSGERHREGYGYT
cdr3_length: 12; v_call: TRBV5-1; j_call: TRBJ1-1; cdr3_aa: ASSLEGGGKGAF
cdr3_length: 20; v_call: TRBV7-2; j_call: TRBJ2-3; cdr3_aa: ASSLAPKDGRTLAGSTDTQY
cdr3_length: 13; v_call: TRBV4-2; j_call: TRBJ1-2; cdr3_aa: ASSQDRDRGYGYT
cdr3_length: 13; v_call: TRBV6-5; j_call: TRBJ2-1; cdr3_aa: ASRPGTRGDNEQF
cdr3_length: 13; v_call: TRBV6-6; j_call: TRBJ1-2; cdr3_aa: ASSYSGQGGVGYT
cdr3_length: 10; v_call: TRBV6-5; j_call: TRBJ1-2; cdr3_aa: ASIHRVYGYT
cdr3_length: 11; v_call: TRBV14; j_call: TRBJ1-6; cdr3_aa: ASRGQGASPLH
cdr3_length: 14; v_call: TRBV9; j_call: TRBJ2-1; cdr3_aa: ASSLPGTSGYNEQF
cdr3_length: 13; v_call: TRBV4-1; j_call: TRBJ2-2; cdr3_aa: ASSQEHPRSGELF
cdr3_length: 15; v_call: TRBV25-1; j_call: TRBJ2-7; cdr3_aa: ASSEYLGLAGDYEQY
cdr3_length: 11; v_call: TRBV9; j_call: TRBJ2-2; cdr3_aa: ASSLQGHGELF
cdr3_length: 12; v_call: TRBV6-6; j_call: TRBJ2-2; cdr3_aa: ASSLRRGTGELF
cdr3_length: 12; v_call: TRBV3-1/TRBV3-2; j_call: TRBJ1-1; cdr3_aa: ASSPRQGAGEAF
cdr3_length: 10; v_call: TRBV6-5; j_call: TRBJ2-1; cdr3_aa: ASSPDRGEQF
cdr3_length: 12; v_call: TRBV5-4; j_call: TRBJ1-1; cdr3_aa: ASSLDRYNTEAF
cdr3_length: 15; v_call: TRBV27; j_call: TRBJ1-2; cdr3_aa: ASSMGQGGRANYGYT
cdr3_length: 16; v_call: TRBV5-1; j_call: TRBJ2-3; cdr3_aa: ASSRQGATGGSRSTQY
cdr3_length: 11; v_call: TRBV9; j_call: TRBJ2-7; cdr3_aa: ASSVVPTYEQY
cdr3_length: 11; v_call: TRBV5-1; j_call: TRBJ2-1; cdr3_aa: ASSLAGGNEQF
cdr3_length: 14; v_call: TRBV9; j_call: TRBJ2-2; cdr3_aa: ASSVKGAGNTGELF